This T cell receptor beta chain was recorded in a study of blood T cell repertoires in COVID-19. The overall study: Acute and convalescent COVID-19 specimens originated in the United States, Italy and Spain. T cells, B-cell-depleted T cells, or PBMCs provided the cDNA or gDNA that served as material.

Profiled with immunoSEQ multiplex PCR; TCRdb holds only in-frame clones, not every one. Of roughly 90,000 clones listed, approximately 85% were seen once; the top ten hold about an eighth. Per germline, CDR1 SSHAT and CDR2 FNYEAQ (reference sequence). The length of the CDR3 is 13 residues. As concerns this clone: The junction does not match germline at one end; this may be a read error.

The material sequenced was peripheral blood. The chain joins TRBV7-7 to TRBJ2-5; D ambiguous. This clonotype was obtained from a human donor in a cohort sampled during active COVID-19. The chain's CDR3 is CASSPGSIETQYF. The CDR3 DNA reads as TGTGCTAGCAGTCCAGGCAGCATAGAGACCCAGTACTTC.